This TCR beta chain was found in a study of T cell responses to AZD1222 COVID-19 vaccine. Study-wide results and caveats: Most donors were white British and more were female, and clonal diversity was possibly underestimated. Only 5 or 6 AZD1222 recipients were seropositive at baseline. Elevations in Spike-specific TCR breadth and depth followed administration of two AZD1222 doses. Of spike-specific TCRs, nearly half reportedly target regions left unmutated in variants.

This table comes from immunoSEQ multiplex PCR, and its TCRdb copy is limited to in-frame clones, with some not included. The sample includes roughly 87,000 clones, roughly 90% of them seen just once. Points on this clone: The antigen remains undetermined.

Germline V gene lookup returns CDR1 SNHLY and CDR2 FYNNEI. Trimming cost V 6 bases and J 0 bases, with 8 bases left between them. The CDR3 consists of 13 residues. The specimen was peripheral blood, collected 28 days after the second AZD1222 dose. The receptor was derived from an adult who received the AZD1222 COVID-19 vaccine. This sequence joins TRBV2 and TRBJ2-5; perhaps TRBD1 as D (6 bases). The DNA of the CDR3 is TGTGCCAGCAGCTGGGACAACCAAGAGACCCAGTACTTC. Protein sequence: CASSWDNQETQYF.